This T cell receptor (beta chain) was documented in a study of shared clonotypes between healthy human individuals (dated by TCRdb to 2020 to 2021). About the full investigation: Two women and a few men aged 18 to 49 years were included in the cohort. Each donor's leukapheresis produced roughly between roughly 0.94 and 9.5 billion PBMCs. Blood TCR repertoires of about 5 healthy adults were deeply sequenced to estimate repertoire size and the extent of clonotype sharing between individuals. Per donor, three plates each were used for CD4 naive and CD4 memory, two for CD8 naive, and one for CD8 memory. Libraries were prepared and TCR repertoires were sequenced by different laboratories using diverse techniques, in order to increase sequencing depth and limit assay-specific biases. Here is what the overall study found, with its caveats: Compared with non-shared clonotypes, clonotypes shared by all four sorted-subset donors had higher generation probabilities. Pairwise subsampling led to the expectation that sequencing depth would affect the degree of clonotype sharing among donors. Sampling was restricted to blood, and TCR repertoires in tissues likely differ from the TCR repertoires found in blood. Estimated clonotype richness was generally larger for naive than for memory subsets. Incomplete sequencing was indicated by rarefaction of sorted-subset datasets, despite the large sequencing depth. The genetic and exposure-history diversity represented was limited by the small number of donors. Across four donors, approximately 4.6% of naive CD4, approximately 3.5% of naive CD8, under 2.5% of memory CD4, and under 0.45% of memory CD8 clonotypes were shared.

About this clone: It has no known antigen specificity. No base-level quality is on record; no much larger clone is a single base apart.

The donors were healthy, HIV-negative adults with no recently reported acute infections or vaccinations. Every donor was a Caucasian adult residing in Nashville, Tennessee, USA. CD4+ T cells were enriched through magnetic negative selection, after which naive cells were positively selected on CD45RA and the remaining negative fraction served as the memory subset. Blood was obtained by leukapheresis, after which PBMCs were separated by Ficoll-Histopaque density gradient centrifugation and cryopreserved in liquid nitrogen vapor phase. Analytical flow cytometry was used to check the purity and quantity of each magnetically sorted T cell population. Each sorted fraction had its genomic DNA isolated and then quantified by UV absorbance on a Nanodrop 2000c. From cysteine to phenylalanine, the CDR3 is 15 amino acids long. Only the CDR3 DNA is retained, 45 bases long and in frame from the first base. The V end gives up 5 bases and the J end 7 bases, leaving 4 bases in the junction not matched to a gene. Sequences MDHEN (CDR1) and SYDVKM (CDR2) are obtained from the germline V gene.

Using the deep immunoSEQ assay, multiplex PCR amplified TCR CDR3 regions from genomic DNA. For each cell subset, the extracted genomic DNA was distributed evenly across all wells of several immunoSEQ 96-well plates, and each plate served as one replicate. For sorted subsets, each replicate PCR was loaded with roughly 0.2 ug genomic DNA, equivalent to 25,000 to 35,000 T cell genomes. Purified libraries were quantified with a Qubit 3.0 fluorometer, sized on a Bioanalyzer 2100, and re-quantified with the KAPA Library Quantification kit. A separate single-read 150-cycle Illumina NextSeq 550 flow cell was used to sequence each immunoSEQ 96-well plate. The original pipeline was this. The immunoSEQ output contained only junctional sequences without quality scores, so filtering could not match that applied to full-length reads. Sequences were annotated with PyIR, a Python wrapper for IgBLAST v1.9, using IMGT germline references to assign V/J genes and CDR3. Reads were removed for weak V/J assignments (E-value above 1e-6), missing CDR3, stop codons, out-of-frame junctions, or ambiguous translated residues. V3J clonotypes were defined as sequences sharing an identical inferred V gene, J gene, and CDR3 amino acid sequence. The percentage overlap between two repertoires was calculated by dividing the number of shared unique clonotypes by the size of the smaller repertoire. RTK rarefaction, the Chao1 estimator, and Recon v2.1 estimates of unobserved clonotypes were used to assess repertoire richness. Generation probabilities were computed with OLGA for all TCRbeta clonotypes obtained by the gDNA method from a handful of donors. TCRdb limited this immuneACCESS table to in-frame rearrangements with V and J called. A share of clones is missing; checked studies link under half to unresolved V genes, and the rest is unexplained. From that table come the V and J calls and clone size; the DNA was used to work out D and trimming. The sample table holds approximately 2.5 million clones, of which about 92% were seen once. About 0.13% of the sample rests with the top ten.

This TCR came from a man between 18 and 29 years old in good health. Recombination linked TRBV28 to TRBJ2-1; 14 bases in the junction line up with TRBD2. Material: naive CD4+ T cells sorted from blood. The sample's cell subset or site, from its label and the paper: CD45RA+ positively selected. In nucleotide form, the sequence is TGTGCCAGCAGTACTCGGACTAGCGGGGGGAATGAGCAGTTCTTC. The encoded protein is CASSTRTSGGNEQFF.